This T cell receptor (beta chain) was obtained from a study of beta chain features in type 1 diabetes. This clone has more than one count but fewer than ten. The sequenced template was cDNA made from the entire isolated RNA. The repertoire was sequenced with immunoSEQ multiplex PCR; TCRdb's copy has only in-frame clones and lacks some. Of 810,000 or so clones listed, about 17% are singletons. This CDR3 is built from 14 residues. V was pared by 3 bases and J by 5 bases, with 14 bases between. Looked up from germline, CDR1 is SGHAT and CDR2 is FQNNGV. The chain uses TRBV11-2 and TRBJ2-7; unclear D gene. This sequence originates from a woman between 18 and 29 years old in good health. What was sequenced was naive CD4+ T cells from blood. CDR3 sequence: CASSLWTQPNEQYF. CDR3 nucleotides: TGTGCCAGCAGCTTGTGGACGCAGCCCAACGAGCAGTACTTC. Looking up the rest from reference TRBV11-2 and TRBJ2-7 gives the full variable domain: EAGVAQSPRYKIIEKRQSVAFWCNPISGHATLYWYQQILGQGPKLLIQFQNNGVVDDSQLPKDRFSAERLKGVDSTLKIQPAKLEDSAVYLCASSLWTQPNEQYFGPGTRLTVT.